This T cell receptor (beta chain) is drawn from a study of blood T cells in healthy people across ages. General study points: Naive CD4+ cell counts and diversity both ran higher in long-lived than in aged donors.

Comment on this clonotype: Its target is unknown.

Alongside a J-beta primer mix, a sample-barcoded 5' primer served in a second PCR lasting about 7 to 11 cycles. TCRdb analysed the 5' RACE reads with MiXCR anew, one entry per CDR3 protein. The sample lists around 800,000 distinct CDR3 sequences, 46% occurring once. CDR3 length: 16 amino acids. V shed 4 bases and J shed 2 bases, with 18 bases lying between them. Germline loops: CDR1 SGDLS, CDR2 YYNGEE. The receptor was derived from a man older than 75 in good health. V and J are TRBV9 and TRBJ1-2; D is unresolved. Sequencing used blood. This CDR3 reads CASSTTNVPVNYGYTF. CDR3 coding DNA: TGTGCCAGCAGCACAACTAACGTACCGGTCAACTATGGCTACACCTTC.